The source of this TCR beta chain is a study of shared clonotypes between healthy human individuals (dated by TCRdb to 2020 to 2022). Looking at the study overall: The cohort comprised a couple of women and three men aged 18 to 49 years. To estimate repertoire size and how much clonotype sharing occurs between individuals, the study deeply sequenced the blood TCR repertoires of 4 to 6 healthy adults. Per donor, leukapheresis produced somewhere between about 0.8 and 9.5 billion PBMCs. For each donor, three plates each were used for CD4 naive and CD4 memory, two plates were used for CD8 naive, and one plate was used for CD8 memory. Libraries were prepared and TCR repertoires were sequenced by different laboratories using diverse techniques, in order to increase sequencing depth and limit assay-specific biases. General study outcomes and caveats: Pairwise subsampling indicated that sequencing depth was expected to affect the degree of clonotype sharing among donors. Rarefaction of sorted-subset datasets indicated incomplete sequencing despite the large sequencing depth. Compared with non-shared clonotypes, clonotypes shared by all four sorted-subset donors had higher generation probabilities. The genetic and exposure-history diversity represented was limited by the small number of donors. Sharing across several donors was observed for about 5% of naive CD4, over 3% of naive CD8, 2% to 2.5% of memory CD4, and less than 0.45% of memory CD8 clonotypes. Sampling was restricted to blood, and TCR repertoires in tissue are likely to differ from TCR repertoires in blood. Naive subsets generally had larger estimated clonotype richness than memory subsets did.

This clone has a single count. The target of this receptor is not known. Qualities for individual bases were not recorded, and no much larger clone is one base off. Using the deep immunoSEQ assay, multiplex PCR amplified TCR CDR3 regions from genomic DNA. Extracted genomic DNA from each cell subset was distributed evenly across all wells of several immunoSEQ 96-well plates, and each plate was treated as a replicate. For sorted subsets, each replicate PCR was loaded with approximately 190 ng genomic DNA, equivalent to 30,000 or so T cell genomes. Purified libraries were measured with a Qubit 3.0 fluorometer, size-checked on a Bioanalyzer 2100, and measured again with the KAPA Library Quantification kit. A separate single-read 150-cycle Illumina NextSeq 550 flow cell was used to sequence each immunoSEQ 96-well plate. Per the source publication's procedure: The immunoSEQ output contained only junctional sequences without quality scores, so filtering could not match that applied to full-length reads. Sequences were annotated with PyIR, a Python wrapper for IgBLAST v1.9, and V/J genes and CDR3 were assigned using IMGT germline references. Reads were removed for weak V/J assignments (E-value above 1e-6), missing CDR3, stop codons, out-of-frame junctions, or ambiguous translated residues. V3J clonotypes were defined by identical inferred V gene, J gene, and CDR3 amino acid sequence. Percentage overlap between repertoires was calculated by dividing the number of shared unique clonotypes by the size of the smaller repertoire. Repertoire richness was assessed with RTK rarefaction, the Chao1 estimator, and Recon v2.1 estimates of unobserved clonotypes. For all TCRbeta clonotypes obtained by the gDNA method from four donors, generation probabilities were computed with OLGA. The table comes from immuneACCESS by way of TCRdb, which keeps in-frame sequences with V and J called. Part of the clones is missing from these tables; in studies checked, under half for an unresolved V gene and the rest for unknown reasons. The D gene and trimming were derived from the DNA, and the V and J assignments and clone size from that table. The table for this sample lists 800,000 or so clones; about 96% of them were counted only once. The ten largest account for under 0.3% of the sample.

For the CD8 naive samples, CD45RO-negative cells were positively selected for CCR7, yielding a CD45RA+CCR7+ population from which TemRA cells were excluded. The donors were healthy, HIV-negative adults with no recently reported acute infections or vaccinations. All donors were Caucasian adults living in Nashville, Tennessee, USA. Blood was obtained by leukapheresis, after which PBMCs were separated by Ficoll-Histopaque density gradient centrifugation and cryopreserved in liquid nitrogen vapor phase. Purity and quantity of every magnetically sorted T cell population were checked by analytical flow cytometry. Genomic DNA was isolated from every sorted fraction and measured by UV absorbance on a Nanodrop 2000c. The CDR3 numbers 15 residues from cysteine through phenylalanine. The sequence is cut down to CDR3 DNA, 45 bases in frame from base 1. Based on the germline V gene, the CDR1 and CDR2 sequences are SGHVS and FNYEAQ. V drops 3 bases and J drops 1 base, leaving 13 bases in between.

What was sequenced was naive CD8+ T cells sorted from blood. This specimen's cell subset or site label, interpreted: CD45RA+CCR7+. The chain joins TRBV7-6 to TRBJ2-7; D gene: possibly TRBD1, on 5 matching bases. The origin of this receptor is a man aged 25-45 years in good health. The bases are TGTGCCAGCAGCTTCCTTCTTAGGGGATCCTACGAGCAGTACTTC. Its translation reads: CASSFLLRGSYEQYF.